This T cell receptor beta chain was observed in a study of blood T cells in healthy people across ages. With a J-beta primer mix and a sample-barcoded 5' primer, a second PCR ran about 7 to 12 cycles. TCRdb reprocessed the 5' RACE reads with MiXCR, giving one entry per CDR3 protein. The repertoire holds fewer than 700,000 distinct CDR3 sequences, with around 43% as singletons. V shed 4 bases and J shed 10 bases, with 23 bases lying between them. This CDR3 comprises 17 residues. Germline V gene data show CDR1 as SGHDN and CDR2 as FVKESK. Sequencing was done on a sample of blood. The rearrangement uses TRBV14 and TRBJ1-6; a possible D gene is TRBD1 (5 bases). This receptor was obtained from a man of 80 years or more in good health. CDR3 DNA sequence: TGTGCCAGCAGCCGTCTCGGGGGACCCGGAGGAGTATCACCCCTCCACTTT. Amino acids: CASSRLGGPGGVSPLHF.